The text below deals with one T cell receptor beta chain. The data belong to a study of cytomegalovirus exposure and HLA in healthy donors. Trimming pared 5 bases from V and 4 bases from J, leaving 14 bases between. The CDR3 has 15 amino acids. CDR1 and CDR2 (germline): MNHEY, SMNVEV (reference sequence). The PCR ran on 60 Vbeta and 13 Jbeta primers. The method was immunoSEQ multiplex PCR; TCRdb's version includes in-frame clones alone and lacks a portion of them. The sample carries 150,000 or so clones, more than 65% recorded once. The TCR comes from a male donor in good health and CMV-seronegative. The specimen was PBMCs. This chain connects TRBV27 to TRBJ2-2; D possibly corresponds to TRBD1 (5 bases). CDR3 residues: CASSLPGLGTGELFF. CDR3 nucleotide sequence: TGTGCCAGCAGTCTCCCAGGGTTGGGCACCGGGGAGCTGTTTTTT.